Below are 23 T cell receptor beta chains sequenced from a single sample in a study of human T cells and chemical hapten exposure. A single record per CDR3 protein comes from TCRdb applying MiXCR to the RACE reads. The table includes roughly 90,000 distinct CDR3 sequences, approximately 11% detected once. Time point here: patch test 3, about 24 weeks after DPC sensitization. Treatment reported: therapeutic diphenylcyclopropenone sensitization with weekly scalp DPC. Sequenced here: whole blood, sampled in connection with sensitization to the hapten diphenylcyclopropenone (DPC). The receptors shown here come from a young woman with alopecia areata. Some clones in this sample may be carry-over from other donors' samples.

This clonotype was seen repeatedly, ten times or more. The CDR3 reads CASSYSKGPYGYTF. The CDR3 region has the DNA TGTGCCAGCAGTTACTCGAAGGGACCCTATGGCTACACCTTC. The chain uses TRBV6-5 and TRBJ1-2; D possibly corresponds to TRBD1 (5 bases). Germline assignment: CDR1 MNHEY and CDR2 SVGAGI. CDR3 length equals 14 residues. Trimming shortened V by 0 bases and J by 4 bases, and 9 bases separated the two germline ends.

The rearrangement uses TRBV5-1 and TRBJ2-2; the D call may be TRBD1 or TRBD2 (6 bases each). CDR3 length equals 16 residues. Between the trimmed V and J ends, which lost 4 bases and 1 base, there was a span of 14 bases. Germline CDR1 SGHRS, CDR2 YFSETQ. CDR3 amino acids: CASSGGTYLNTGELFF. CDR3 DNA: TGCGCCAGCAGCGGCGGGACATACCTGAACACCGGGGAGCTGTTTTTT.

This clonotype was observed at least ten times. The chain is built from TRBV28 and TRBJ2-7; D may be TRBD2 (6 bases). The CDR3 totals 13 residues. In germline, CDR1 is MDHEN, CDR2 SYDVKM. V lost 3 bases and J lost 2, with 8 bases in between. CDR3 nucleotide sequence: TGTGCCAGCAGTTTCGGGGGAACCTACGAGCAGTACTTC. It translates to CASSFGGTYEQYF.

This clonotype was found a few times. The rearrangement joins TRBV5-1 to TRBJ1-2; D is undetermined. The CDR3 covers 13 residues. Per the germline V gene, CDR1 is SGHRS and CDR2 is YFSETQ. V lost 0 bases and J 8 bases, leaving 11 bases between the germline ends. CDR3 amino acids: CASSLGHVAGYTF. DNA for the CDR3: TGCGCCAGCAGCTTGGGCCACGTGGCGGGCTACACCTTC.

This clonotype came up many times. The chain carries TRBV30 and TRBJ1-1, with D perhaps TRBD1 (5 bases). Germline V gene lookup returns CDR1 GTSNPN and CDR2 SVGIG (reference sequence). The CDR3 runs 15 residues. The V end lost 4 bases, the J end lost 4 bases, and 19 bases lay between the germline ends. CDR3 nucleotide sequence: TGTGCCTGGATACTACGGGGGGGGTTGGGCACTGAAGCTTTCTTT. Amino acid sequence: CAWILRGGLGTEAFF.

The chain combines TRBV18 with TRBJ1-1; D is unclear. Trimming took off 2 bases at V and 0 bases at J, with 10 bases between the two ends. The CDR3 is 15 residues long. In germline, CDR1 is KGHSH, CDR2 LQKENI. DNA of the CDR3: TGTGCCAGCTCACCATCCCGCTCCCTGAACACTGAAGCTTTCTTT. Translating gives CASSPSRSLNTEAFF.

In this sample, this clonotype turned up many times. The V and J genes are TRBV5-1 and TRBJ1-5; TRBD1 matches 7 bases. V lost 2 bases and J lost 4; bases outside the gene matches: 6. In germline, CDR1 is SGHRS, CDR2 YFSETQ. The CDR3 loop spans 15 amino acids. CDR3 DNA sequence: TGCGCCAGCAGCTTAGGGACAGTATCGAATCAGCCCCAGCATTTT. It yields the protein CASSLGTVSNQPQHF.

Regarding this clonotype: Being one base from a much bigger clone, this may be a read error. The CDR3 here is CSARSGSFYEQYV. CDR3 coding DNA: TGCAGTGCTAGATCGGGGAGCTTCTACGAGCAGTACGTC. The chain combines TRBV20-1 with TRBJ2-7; possible D gene TRBD2, 5 bases. CDR1 is DFQATT and CDR2 is SNEGSKA in the germline V gene (reference sequence). This CDR3 has 13 residues. Trimming stripped 2 bases from V and 3 bases from J, with 11 bases between.

This clonotype appeared a few times. The J gene is TRBJ2-1, the V gene TRBV6-2 or TRBV6-3, with 7 bases matching TRBD1. Germline CDR1 is MNHEY and CDR2 is SVGEGT. The CDR3 runs 14 residues. The ends lost 6 bases at V and 9 bases at J; junction bases unmatched: 11. In DNA form, the CDR3 reads TGTGCCAGCAGGTCAGGGGGTTTATATGGTGAGCAGTTCTTC. Protein: CASRSGGLYGEQFF.

This clonotype came up many times. DNA of the CDR3: TGTGCCAGCTCAGACAGGTTTGGCTACACCTTC. Translation gives CASSDRFGYTF. V and J are TRBV2 and TRBJ1-2; the D gene is possibly TRBD1 (6 bases). Trimming pared 8 bases from V and 7 bases from J, leaving 11 bases between. There are 11 residues in the CDR3. The V gene's germline CDR1 is SNHLY and CDR2 FYNNEI. The variable domain in full, completed from reference TRBV2 and TRBJ1-2, reads EPEVTQTPSHQVTQMGQEVILRCVPISNHLYFYWYRQILGQKVEFLVSFYNNEISEKSEIFDDQFSVERPDGSNFTLKIRSTKLEDSAMYFCASSDRFGYTFGSGTRLTVV.

This clonotype was observed a few times. J is TRBJ2-1 and V is TRBV11-1; unclear D gene. CDR1 SGHAT and CDR2 FQDESV come from the germline V gene (reference sequence). V lost 5 bases to trimming and J lost 7 bases, with 12 bases between them. This CDR3 is built from 13 residues. CDR3 DNA: TGTGCCAGCAGCCCCCAGGACGGGAATGAGCAGTTCTTC. Translating it yields CASSPQDGNEQFF.

This clonotype appeared many times. The CDR3 reads CAISGDSDTQYF. The CDR3, as DNA: TGTGCCATCAGTGGAGACTCAGATACGCAGTATTTT. The chain links TRBV10-3 to TRBJ2-3; no definite D call. The V end was cut by 4 bases, the J end by 4 bases, with 6 bases between. CDR3 length: 12 residues. CDR1 ENHRY and CDR2 SYGVKD come from the germline V gene.

The rearrangement joins TRBV3-1 to TRBJ2-2, with 7 nucleotides matching TRBD1. V shed 5 bases and J 2 bases; nucleotides not matched to a gene: 5. The CDR3 covers 15 residues. CDR1 and CDR2 (germline): LGHDT, YNNKEL (reference sequence). The CDR3: CASSSRQGNTGELFF. The CDR3 DNA follows: TGTGCCAGCAGCTCCCGACAGGGAAACACCGGGGAGCTGTTTTTT.

This clonotype was counted at least ten times. V usage is TRBV29-1 and J usage is TRBJ2-7, with 7 positions matching TRBD2. The CDR3 totals 11 residues. The germline CDR1 and CDR2 sequences are SQVTM and ANQGSEA. Losses at the gene ends were 4 bases for V and 4 bases for J; bases not matched to a gene: 1. The CDR3 loop is CSVASGYEQYF. CDR3 in DNA: TGCAGCGTTGCTAGCGGATACGAGCAGTACTTC.

This clonotype was picked up many times. The chain has TRBV20-1 and TRBJ2-4; D remains unclear. Germline assignment: CDR1 DFQATT and CDR2 SNEGSKA (reference sequence). The CDR3 extends over 14 amino acids. Trimming removed 1 base at V and 8 bases at J, with 15 bases between. This CDR3 is CSARVKYDTDIQYF. In DNA, the CDR3 is TGCAGTGCTAGAGTTAAGTACGATACTGACATTCAGTACTTC.

The gene calls are TRBV12-3 or TRBV12-4 and TRBJ2-3; 7 nucleotides agree with TRBD2. The CDR3 totals 14 residues. V trimming: 4 bases; J trimming: 3 bases; junction bases outside the gene matches: 4. The CDR3 sequence: CASSSGLETDTQYF. The CDR3 DNA is TGTGCCAGCAGTTCCGGACTAGAAACAGATACGCAGTATTTT.

This clonotype was seen a single time. The rearrangement links TRBV4-1 to TRBJ2-3; 8 positions agree with TRBD1. V lost 2 bases and J lost 1; bases outside the gene matches: 2. The CDR3 sequence is 15 residues long. Germline assignment: CDR1 MGHRA and CDR2 YSYEKL. The CDR3 region is CASSQSDRGTDTQYF. The DNA of the CDR3 is TGCGCCAGCAGCCAATCGGACAGGGGCACAGATACGCAGTATTTT.

The table lists this clonotype with many counts. The rearrangement joins TRBV28 to TRBJ1-4; D is perhaps TRBD1 (5 bases). Trimming left V 2 bases short and J 4 bases short, with 11 bases between. CDR3 length: 15 amino acids. Germline loops: CDR1 MDHEN, CDR2 SYDVKM. The CDR3 sequence is CASSLGKRGNEKLFF. The CDR3 DNA sequence: TGTGCCAGCAGTTTAGGGAAAAGGGGTAATGAAAAACTGTTTTTT.

This clonotype showed up many times. The genes are TRBV7-6 and TRBJ1-1, with D uncertain. The length of the CDR3 is 14 residues. With 4 bases removed from V and 0 bases from J, the gap between germline ends came to 9 bases. Germline lookup yields CDR1 SGHVS and CDR2 FNYEAQ. The DNA for the CDR3 is TGTGCCAGCAGCTCCCAACGACTGAACACTGAAGCTTTCTTT. Its protein product is CASSSQRLNTEAFF. The variable domain in full, with the rest retrieved from reference TRBV7-6 and TRBJ1-1, is GAGVSQSPRYKVTKRGQDVALRCDPISGHVSLYWYRQALGQGPEFLTYFNYEAQQDKSGLPNDRFSAERPEGSISTLTIQRTEQRDSAMYRCASSSQRLNTEAFFGQGTRLTVV.

The V and J genes are TRBV6-2 or TRBV6-3 and TRBJ2-1, with D perhaps matching TRBD1 or TRBD2 (5 bases each). CDR1 MNHEY and CDR2 SVGEGT come from the germline V gene. The CDR3 loop spans 16 amino acids. V dropped 2 bases and J dropped 0 bases, with 11 bases sitting between them. The CDR3 DNA reads TGTGCCAGCAGTTACCTTCCGAGGGGCTCCTACAATGAGCAGTTCTTC. It encodes CASSYLPRGSYNEQFF.

This clonotype was seen at least ten times. The chain recombines TRBV7-9 with TRBJ1-2, with 8 bases fitting TRBD1. CDR1 is SEHNR and CDR2 is FQNEAQ in the germline V gene (reference sequence). This CDR3 spans 16 amino acids. V lost 5 bases, J lost 1 base, and 9 bases stayed unmatched. CDR3 sequence reads: CASSPDRDSDNYGYTF. The CDR3 bases are TGTGCCAGCAGCCCGGACAGGGACTCCGATAACTATGGCTACACCTTC.

The chain uses TRBV28 and TRBJ1-6, with D possibly matching TRBD1 (5 bases). Germline values: CDR1 MDHEN, CDR2 SYDVKM. Trimming stripped 6 bases from V and 17 bases from J, with 17 bases between. CDR3 length: 12 residues. The CDR3 bases are TGTGCCAGCAGCACGGGGACCGAGTCGATCCACTTT. It is translated as CASSTGTESIHF.

There are a few counts of this clonotype. The chain employs TRBV3-1 and TRBJ1-2; no firm D call. V dropped 0 bases and J dropped 1 base, with 6 bases sitting between them. Germline CDR1 reads LGHDT; CDR2 reads YNNKEL (reference sequence). This CDR3 is 14 amino acids long. CDR3 region: CASSQEGLNYGYTF. CDR3 nucleotides: TGTGCCAGCAGCCAAGAGGGTCTTAACTATGGCTACACCTTC.